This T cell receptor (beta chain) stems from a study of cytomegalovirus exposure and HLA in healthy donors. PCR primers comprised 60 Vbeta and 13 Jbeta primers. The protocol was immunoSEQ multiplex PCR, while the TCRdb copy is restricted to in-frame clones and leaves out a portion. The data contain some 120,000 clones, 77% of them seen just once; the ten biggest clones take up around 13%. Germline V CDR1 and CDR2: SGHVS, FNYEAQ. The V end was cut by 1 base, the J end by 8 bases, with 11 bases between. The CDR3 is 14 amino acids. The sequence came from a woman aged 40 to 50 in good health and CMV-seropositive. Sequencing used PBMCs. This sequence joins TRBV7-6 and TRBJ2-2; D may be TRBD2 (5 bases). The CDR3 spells CASSLGTGEGELFF. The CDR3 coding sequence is TGTGCCAGCAGCTTAGGGACCGGGGAAGGGGAGCTGTTTTTT. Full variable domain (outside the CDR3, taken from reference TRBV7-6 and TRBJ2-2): GAGVSQSPRYKVTKRGQDVALRCDPISGHVSLYWYRQALGQGPEFLTYFNYEAQQDKSGLPNDRFSAERPEGSISTLTIQRTEQRDSAMYRCASSLGTGEGELFFGEGSRLTVL.